This T cell receptor beta chain was recorded in a study of preoperative IRX-2 immunotherapy in early breast cancer. As to treatment: preoperative locoregional IRX-2 cytokine immunotherapy. This table comes from immunoSEQ multiplex PCR, and its TCRdb copy is limited to in-frame clones, with some not included. The data contain around 29,000 clones, 90% of them seen just once; the ten biggest clones take up just over 9.5%. The CDR3 length is 11 residues. Germline CDR1 is MDHEN and CDR2 is SYDVKM. Deletions cut 4 bases from V and 7 bases from J, with 7 bases between. J is TRBJ1-2 and V is TRBV28; D ambiguous. The material was obtained from a patient treated with IRX-2 immunotherapy. The TCR comes from a human donor with breast cancer. The DNA of the CDR3 is TGTGCCAGCAGTTCTTACAGTGGCTACACCTTC. Residues: CASSSYSGYTF.